These 10 T cell receptor beta chains were sequenced from one sample in a study of human T cells and chemical hapten exposure. TCRdb reprocessed the RACE reads with MiXCR, giving one entry per CDR3 protein. Of about 94,000 distinct CDR3 sequences listed, about 9.3% are singletons. Time point defined: patch test 2, 6 weeks after DPC sensitization. Treatment defined: therapeutic diphenylcyclopropenone sensitization with weekly scalp DPC. The source was whole blood, collected in connection with sensitization to the hapten diphenylcyclopropenone (DPC). Every receptor here comes from a woman in her 40s with alopecia areata. Some clones in this sample may be carry-over from other donors' samples.

This clonotype was detected many times. The chain recombines TRBV29-1 with TRBJ2-7, with D perhaps TRBD2 (6 bases). Per germline, CDR1 SQVTM and CDR2 ANQGSEA. Trimming removed 6 bases from V and 5 bases from J, with 14 bases in between. The CDR3 is 12 residues long. The DNA for the CDR3 is TGCAGCGTGGCAGGAGGGAGCCACGAGCAGTACTTC. Translated, it gives CSVAGGSHEQYF.

This clonotype was counted ten times or more. In DNA, the CDR3 is TGTGCCAGCTCAAACGACAGGGTTACCTCTGGGGCCAACGTCCTGACTTTC. Its protein product is CASSNDRVTSGANVLTF. V is TRBV18 and J is TRBJ2-6; 7 nucleotides agree with TRBD1. Trimming at V came to 5 bases and at J to 0 bases, leaving 7 bases not matched to a gene. CDR3 size: 17 residues. CDR1 is KGHSH, CDR2 LQKENI, per germline. The whole variable domain, remainder taken from reference TRBV18 and TRBJ2-6, is NAGVMQNPRHLVRRRGQEARLRCSPMKGHSHVYWYRQLPEEGLKFMVYLQKENIIDESGMPKERFSAEFPKEGPSILRIQQVVRGDSAAYFCASSNDRVTSGANVLTFGAGSRLTVL.

This clonotype was seen ten or more times. This chain links TRBV2 with TRBJ2-7, with TRBD2 as a possible D gene (6 bases). Trimming removed 4 bases at V and 5 bases at J, with 15 bases between. CDR3 size: 14 residues. Germline V lookup: CDR1 SNHLY, CDR2 FYNNEI. CDR3 loop: CASSGSTSSNEQYF. The CDR3 coding sequence is TGTGCCAGCAGTGGTTCGACTAGTAGCAACGAGCAGTACTTC.

This clonotype was seen ten or more times. V and J are TRBV6-4 and TRBJ2-1; 9 positions match TRBD1. Trimming took 5 bases from V and 3 from J; bases not matched to a gene: 5. The CDR3 is 15 amino acids. Germline V lookup: CDR1 MRHNA, CDR2 SNTAGT. As DNA, the CDR3 is TGTGCCAGCAGTCGCGGGACAGGGAACTACAATGAGCAGTTCTTC. It is translated as CASSRGTGNYNEQFF.

This clonotype showed up many times. This chain connects TRBV4-1 to TRBJ2-1; no clear D. Trimming stripped 2 bases from V and 4 bases from J, with 15 bases between. CDR3 length equals 16 residues. CDR1 is MGHRA, CDR2 YSYEKL, per germline. CDR3 bases: TGCGCCAGCAGCCAAATCGACATGATCTCTTACAATGAGCAGTTCTTC. It yields the protein CASSQIDMISYNEQFF.

The chain recombines TRBV7-2 with TRBJ2-3, with 8 bases identical to TRBD2. Germline V lookup: CDR1 SGHTA, CDR2 FQGNSA. This CDR3 spans 15 amino acids. J gave up 1 base and V 9 bases, and 9 bases lay outside the gene matches. The CDR3 loop is CASRTSGSRTDTQYF. DNA of the CDR3: TGTGCCAGTCGAACCAGCGGGAGCCGCACAGATACGCAGTATTTT.

This clonotype was recorded once. The rearrangement links TRBV19 to TRBJ2-2; TRBD2 aligns across 12 bases. Germline-derived CDR1 and CDR2 are LNHDA and SQIVND (reference sequence). V lost 1 base to trimming and J lost 4 bases; unmatched junction nucleotides: 10. The CDR3 is 19 amino acids. In DNA form, the CDR3 reads TGTGCCAGTAGTATAGGACGGCTAGCGGGAGGGATCGTCACCGGGGAGCTGTTTTTT. Translating gives CASSIGRLAGGIVTGELFF.

This clonotype was detected many times. The chain is built from TRBV5-1 and TRBJ1-1; TRBD1 might be the D (5 bases). The V and J ends lost 0 bases and 1 base respectively, with 13 bases between them. This CDR3 has 16 residues. Germline-derived CDR1 and CDR2 are SGHRS and YFSETQ. CDR3 protein: CASSLEAGWPNTEAFF. CDR3 in DNA: TGCGCCAGCAGCTTGGAGGCAGGGTGGCCGAACACTGAAGCTTTCTTT.

This clonotype has more than one count but fewer than ten. The chain has TRBV5-4 and TRBJ2-7; perhaps TRBD1 as D (6 bases). CDR1 is SGHNT, CDR2 YYREEE, per germline (reference sequence). Trimming shortened V by 3 bases and J by 10 bases, and 11 bases separated the two germline ends. The CDR3 length is 11 residues. This CDR3 reads CASSSQQGQYF. CDR3 nucleotide sequence: TGTGCCAGCAGCTCACAACAGGGACAGTACTTC.

This clonotype was found many times. The chain carries TRBV7-2 and TRBJ2-5; 9 bases agree with TRBD1. Germline V lookup: CDR1 SGHTA, CDR2 FQGNSA. V lost 4 bases, J lost 3 bases, and 3 bases stayed unmatched. There are 14 residues in the CDR3. CDR3 in amino acids: CASSSWTGEETQYF. In DNA form, the CDR3 reads TGTGCCAGCAGCTCATGGACAGGGGAAGAGACCCAGTACTTC.